This TCR beta chain was observed in a study of T cells in localized non-small cell lung cancer. V lost 5 bases, J lost 6 bases, and 17 bases lay in between. The length of the CDR3 is 15 residues. CDR1 ENHRY and CDR2 SYGVKD come from the germline V gene. For this clone: As yet, its antigen is unknown.

Whole-study findings and limits: When the top 100 tumor clones were examined, a median around 58 of them also appeared in the adjacent lung, which was paired and uninvolved.

Sequenced by immunoSEQ multiplex PCR; TCRdb stores in-frame clones only, minus some. The sample lists 30,000 or so clones; around 92% were seen once. This rearrangement joins TRBV10-3 to TRBJ2-1; the D gene is possibly TRBD1 (5 bases). The sample was peripheral blood, taken before any cancer treatment. The sequence derives from a female donor older than 55 with stage I lung adenocarcinoma. This CDR3 is CAISSRGTVSNEQFF. In nucleotides, the CDR3 is TGTGCCATCAGTTCTAGGGGTACGGTCTCCAATGAGCAGTTCTTC.